Presented here are 32 T cell receptor beta chains from one specimen sequenced in a study of response to subunit inactivated influenza vaccine. TCRdb used MiXCR to reprocess the RT-PCR reads, holding one entry per CDR3 protein. The table has hundreds of thousands of distinct CDR3 sequences, over 9.5% seen once; the top ten hold 10% to 13%. Sequenced material: PBMCs from blood, taken on the day of vaccination. The receptors derive from a man in his fifties who received an inactivated influenza vaccine.

The chain links TRBV29-1 to TRBJ1-2; D is unclear. The CDR3 runs to 11 residues. V lost 6 bases and J 6 bases, leaving 11 bases between the germline ends. CDR1 and CDR2 from the germline V gene are SQVTM and ANQGSEA. In DNA form, the CDR3 reads TGCAGCGTGGACTCAACTGATGGCTACACCTTC. This gives the protein CSVDSTDGYTF.

The sample holds a few counts of this clonotype. This sequence joins TRBV4-1 and TRBJ2-7, with 9 bases lining up with TRBD1. Germline CDR1 is MGHRA and CDR2 is YSYEKL. V shed 1 base, J shed 1 base, and the junction held 5 bases outside the gene matches. The length of the CDR3 is 16 residues. CDR3 sequence: CASSQGAGTGSYEQYF. For the CDR3, the DNA is TGCGCCAGCAGCCAAGGGGCCGGGACAGGGTCCTACGAGCAGTACTTC.

The chain joins TRBV11-2 to TRBJ2-7, with 9 bases aligning to TRBD1. Trimming took 1 base from V and 2 from J; bases not matched to a gene: 3. The CDR3 is 15 residues long. Per germline, CDR1 SGHAT and CDR2 FQNNGV. The CDR3 region is CASSLGQGVTYEQYF. The CDR3 coding sequence is TGTGCCAGCAGCTTAGGACAGGGGGTGACCTACGAGCAGTACTTC.

This clonotype was seen only a few times. The V gene is TRBV7-2, the J gene TRBJ2-7; tentatively, D is TRBD2 (6 bases). Looked up from germline, CDR1 is SGHTA and CDR2 is FQGNSA. The V gene lost 1 base and the J gene lost 3 bases, with 13 bases spanning the gap. This CDR3 spans 15 amino acids. The DNA for the CDR3 is TGTGCCAGCAGCTTAGTGGGGGGTATAAACTACGAGCAGTACTTC. Translation gives CASSLVGGINYEQYF.

This chain connects TRBV18 to TRBJ2-3; no firm D call. The CDR3 loop spans 16 amino acids. Between the trimmed V and J ends, which lost 0 bases and 0 bases, there was a span of 10 bases. Germline V gives CDR1 KGHSH, CDR2 LQKENI. DNA for the CDR3: TGTGCCAGCTCACCACCATCGGTTCCTAGCACAGATACGCAGTATTTT. This gives the protein CASSPPSVPSTDTQYF.

The rearrangement links TRBV5-5 to TRBJ2-7; D perhaps matches TRBD1 (5 bases). The CDR3 covers 16 residues. Trimming shortened V by 1 base and J by 3 bases, and 17 bases separated the two germline ends. Germline-derived CDR1 and CDR2 are SGHKS and YYEKEE (reference sequence). The CDR3 DNA reads as TGTGCCAGCAGCTTGCAGGGCTCCCGCTCTTTCTACGAGCAGTACTTC. Residues: CASSLQGSRSFYEQYF.

In its sample, this clonotype was seen a few times. This rearrangement joins TRBV2 to TRBJ1-1; no clear D. The germline gives CDR1 SNHLY, CDR2 FYNNEI. The CDR3 is 12 residues long. V was pared by 2 bases and J by 8 bases, with 9 bases between. As DNA, the CDR3 is TGTGCCAGCAGTGAAAGGCGGCAAGAAGCTTTCTTT. The encoded protein is CASSERRQEAFF.

The CDR3 loop is CSVIGTATGELFF. CDR3 DNA sequence: TGCAGCGTTATAGGGACAGCTACCGGGGAGCTGTTTTTT. This rearrangement joins TRBV29-1 to TRBJ2-2, with TRBD1 matching 7 bases. V dropped 5 bases and J dropped 5; count of bases not matched to a gene: 5. There are 13 residues in the CDR3. The germline gives CDR1 SQVTM, CDR2 ANQGSEA.

The rearrangement uses TRBV29-1 and TRBJ1-1; D is undetermined. The ends were cut back, 5 bases at V and 0 bases at J, with 10 bases in the middle. The CDR3 runs 13 residues. Germline CDR1 SQVTM, CDR2 ANQGSEA. The CDR3 loop is CSVTSALNTEAFF. In DNA, the CDR3 is TGCAGCGTTACCTCCGCACTGAACACTGAAGCTTTCTTT.

The genes are TRBV2 and TRBJ1-1, with D unresolved. This CDR3 is built from 14 residues. The V gene lost 8 bases and the J gene lost 1 base, with 14 bases spanning the gap. The V gene's germline CDR1 is SNHLY and CDR2 FYNNEI. The CDR3 reads CASRIRGQNTEAFF. The CDR3 DNA sequence: TGTGCCAGCCGGATTCGAGGTCAGAACACTGAAGCTTTCTTT.

V and J are TRBV15 and TRBJ2-5; 11 nucleotides agree with TRBD1. Germline lookup yields CDR1 LNHNV and CDR2 YYDKDF (reference sequence). The CDR3 covers 15 residues. V shed 2 bases and J 7 bases; nucleotides not matched to a gene: 6. The CDR3 here is CATSRTGTGGGTQYF. The CDR3 DNA reads TGTGCCACCAGCAGAACCGGGACAGGGGGAGGGACCCAGTACTTC.

The gene calls are TRBV29-1 and TRBJ2-1; the match to TRBD2 covers 7 bases. Germline lookup yields CDR1 SQVTM and CDR2 ANQGSEA. Trimming cost V 7 bases and J 4 bases; bases outside gene matches: 1. The CDR3 has 11 amino acids. In nucleotides, the CDR3 is TGCAGCGCTAGCGGATACAATGAGCAGTTCTTC. Translated: CSASGYNEQFF.

The V call is TRBV18, the J call TRBJ2-1; TRBD2 aligns across 10 bases. J gave up 12 bases and V 0 bases, and 11 bases lay outside the gene matches. This CDR3 has 16 amino acids. Per the germline V gene, CDR1 is KGHSH and CDR2 is LQKENI. The CDR3 is CASSPPGLAGAPGQFF. DNA of the CDR3: TGTGCCAGCTCACCACCGGGCCTAGCGGGGGCACCGGGGCAGTTCTTC.

The chain is built from TRBV7-2 and TRBJ1-6; possibly TRBD1 for D (6 bases). The CDR3 length is 15 residues. Germline assignment: CDR1 SGHTA and CDR2 FQGNSA. V was shortened by 5 bases and J by 7 bases, with 15 bases between the two germline ends. This CDR3 reads CASSIPGQSNSPLHF. DNA of the CDR3: TGTGCCAGCAGCATCCCGGGACAAAGCAATTCACCCCTCCACTTT.

This chain uses TRBV20-1 with TRBJ2-1, with 8 bases identical to TRBD2. V lost 8 bases, J lost 0 bases, and 9 bases stayed unmatched. CDR3 size: 15 residues. Germline V gene data show CDR1 as DFQATT and CDR2 as SNEGSKA (reference sequence). The DNA for the CDR3 is TGCAGTCGCCGGGGGGGGATCAGCTCCTACAATGAGCAGTTCTTC. Its protein is CSRRGGISSYNEQFF.

This clonotype came up many times. This chain uses TRBV12-3 or TRBV12-4 with TRBJ2-1; D gene ambiguous. V dropped 2 bases and J dropped 7 bases, with 21 bases sitting between them. This CDR3 spans 17 amino acids. CDR3 protein: CASSLFGWQTPGNEQFF. CDR3 nucleotides: TGTGCCAGCAGTTTATTCGGGTGGCAGACACCTGGGAATGAGCAGTTCTTC.

This rearrangement joins TRBV29-1 to TRBJ2-5; D is perhaps TRBD1 (5 bases). V was pared by 5 bases and J by 5 bases, with 15 bases between. Germline CDR1 reads SQVTM; CDR2 reads ANQGSEA. This CDR3 spans 13 amino acids. The CDR3 sequence is CSVSVGAGETQYF. The CDR3 bases are TGCAGCGTTTCTGTAGGGGCCGGTGAGACCCAGTACTTC.

The rearrangement joins TRBV29-1 to TRBJ2-7; 9 bases line up with TRBD1. The length of the CDR3 is 15 residues. V lost 0 bases to trimming and J lost 1 base; unmatched junction nucleotides: 4. Germline V CDR1 and CDR2: SQVTM, ANQGSEA. The CDR3 bases are TGCAGCGTTGAAGACGCCGGGACAGGGTCCTACGAGCAGTACTTC. Amino acid sequence: CSVEDAGTGSYEQYF.

V usage is TRBV11-2 and J usage is TRBJ2-7, with D perhaps matching TRBD1 (6 bases). The length of the CDR3 is 13 residues. Germline lookup yields CDR1 SGHAT and CDR2 FQNNGV. Trimming pared 5 bases from V and 4 bases from J, leaving 12 bases between. CDR3 DNA sequence: TGTGCCAGCAGCCAAGGGACAAATTACGAGCAGTACTTC. Amino acids: CASSQGTNYEQYF. The variable domain in full, completed from reference TRBV11-2 and TRBJ2-7, reads EAGVAQSPRYKIIEKRQSVAFWCNPISGHATLYWYQQILGQGPKLLIQFQNNGVVDDSQLPKDRFSAERLKGVDSTLKIQPAKLEDSAVYLCASSQGTNYEQYFGPGTRLTVT.

This clonotype showed up just a few times. This chain links TRBV5-1 with TRBJ2-5; no firm D call. V lost 2 bases, J lost 1 base, and 12 bases lay in between. This CDR3 has 15 residues. Germline V gene lookup returns CDR1 SGHRS and CDR2 YFSETQ. The CDR3 coding sequence is TGCGCCAGCAGCTTCCCCGTGACGGGCCAAGAGACCCAGTACTTC. This translates into CASSFPVTGQETQYF.

In its sample, this clonotype was seen a few times. This chain's CDR3 is CASSQRGLAGGLNIQYF. The CDR3 bases are TGTGCCAGCAGCCAAAGGGGGCTAGCGGGAGGGTTAAACATTCAGTACTTC. The chain carries TRBV7-2 and TRBJ2-4; 12 bases align to TRBD2. CDR1 and CDR2 (germline): SGHTA, FQGNSA. The CDR3 runs 17 residues. V was pared by 5 bases and J by 6 bases, with 11 bases of the junction left unmatched.

V usage is TRBV29-1 and J usage is TRBJ1-1; a weak D match, TRBD1 (5 bases). The CDR3 totals 12 residues. V dropped 7 bases and J dropped 1 base, with 10 bases sitting between them. Looked up from germline, CDR1 is SQVTM and CDR2 is ANQGSEA. The CDR3 region is CSGQQGNTEAFF. The CDR3 DNA reads TGCAGCGGACAGCAAGGGAACACTGAAGCTTTCTTT.

This clonotype was picked up a small number of times. One end of the junction is discordant with germline, which a read error may explain. The chain combines TRBV20-1 with TRBJ2-5, with D uncertain. Germline assignment: CDR1 DFQATT and CDR2 SNEGSKA (reference sequence). The CDR3 length is 10 residues. DNA for the CDR3: TGTGGCTGTTCCCAAGAGACCCAGTACTTC. Protein product: CGCSQETQYF.

This clonotype appeared many times. The chain joins TRBV20-1 to TRBJ2-5; D is perhaps TRBD1 or TRBD2 (5 bases each). V lost 6 bases to trimming and J lost 3 bases, with 11 bases between them. The CDR3 consists of 12 residues. Germline lookup yields CDR1 DFQATT and CDR2 SNEGSKA (reference sequence). In DNA, the CDR3 is TGCAGTGCCAGAAGGGGAGAAGAGACCCAGTACTTC. Its translation is CSARRGEETQYF.

The J gene is TRBJ1-2, the V gene TRBV7-2; D unclear. This CDR3 is 14 amino acids long. Germline values: CDR1 SGHTA, CDR2 FQGNSA. Trimming left V 5 bases short and J 6 bases short, with 16 bases between. The CDR3 bases are TGTGCCAGCAGCCCTGGGCAGAACCGCCATGGCTACACCTTC. It encodes CASSPGQNRHGYTF.

The chain recombines TRBV10-1 with TRBJ2-3; D remains unclear. The CDR3 length is 16 residues. Per the germline V gene, CDR1 is WNHNN and CDR2 is SYGVQD (reference sequence). V was shortened by 6 bases and J by 3 bases, with 19 bases between the two germline ends. The CDR3 DNA sequence: TGCGCCAGCAGCACGGACCCAGGCAAGGGAACAGATACGCAGTATTTT. The encoded protein is CASSTDPGKGTDTQYF.

The chain couples TRBV12-3 or TRBV12-4 to TRBJ2-5, with 8 bases matching TRBD2. The CDR3 extends over 14 amino acids. V was clipped by 3 bases and J by 14 bases; unmatched bases: 14. The DNA of the CDR3 is TGTGCCAGCAGTTTCGGGGGAGCGGGAGACACTTACTACTTC. Translating it yields CASSFGGAGDTYYF.

Remarks on this clonotype: This may be a read error, as it is one base from a much larger clone. The rearrangement uses TRBV2 and TRBJ2-1, with D tentatively TRBD1 (6 bases). From germline, CDR1 is SNHLY and CDR2 FYNNEI. V lost 6 bases and J lost 7, with 13 bases in between. The CDR3 extends over 13 amino acids. This chain's CDR3 is CASSSGQLNEQFF. The CDR3 coding sequence is TGTGCCAGCAGCTCCGGACAGTTAAATGAGCAGTTCTTC.

The gene calls are TRBV20-1 and TRBJ2-1, with 14 bases fitting TRBD2. Germline CDR1 is DFQATT and CDR2 is SNEGSKA (reference sequence). The CDR3 totals 14 residues. V was clipped by 6 bases and J by 9 bases; unmatched bases: 7. This CDR3 is CSASGTSGRLEQFF. Written as DNA, the CDR3 is TGCAGTGCCTCCGGGACTAGCGGGAGACTTGAGCAGTTCTTC.

In its sample, this clonotype was seen many times. The CDR3 region has the DNA TGTGCCAGCAGTTTACAGGGGGCAGATGAGCAGTTCTTC. This translates into CASSLQGADEQFF. The rearrangement joins TRBV7-6 to TRBJ2-1, with 9 bases lining up with TRBD1. Germline-derived CDR1 and CDR2 are SGHVS and FNYEAQ. The CDR3 is 13 amino acids. Unmatched junction bases numbered 5, after V lost 6 bases and J lost 8 bases.

This clonotype was seen repeatedly, ten times or more. The chain couples TRBV3-1 to TRBJ2-7; TRBD1 is a possible D gene (6 bases). The CDR3 is 15 residues long. CDR1 and CDR2 from the germline V gene are LGHDT and YNNKEL (reference sequence). Trimming cost V 5 bases and J 0 bases, with 14 bases left between them. The CDR3 sequence: CASSYTGRTSYEQYF. CDR3 nucleotides: TGTGCCAGCAGCTACACAGGGCGGACCTCCTACGAGCAGTACTTC.

This clonotype came up a few times. CDR3 residues: CASSQDSWDPEGIGEQYF. As DNA, the CDR3 is TGCGCCAGCAGCCAAGATAGCTGGGACCCTGAAGGTATCGGCGAGCAGTACTTC. The chain uses TRBV4-3 and TRBJ2-7; tentatively, D is TRBD1 or TRBD2 (5 bases each). Trimming cost V 0 bases and J 6 bases, with 24 bases left between them. The CDR3 has 18 amino acids. Germline CDR1 and CDR2: LGHNA and YSLEER.